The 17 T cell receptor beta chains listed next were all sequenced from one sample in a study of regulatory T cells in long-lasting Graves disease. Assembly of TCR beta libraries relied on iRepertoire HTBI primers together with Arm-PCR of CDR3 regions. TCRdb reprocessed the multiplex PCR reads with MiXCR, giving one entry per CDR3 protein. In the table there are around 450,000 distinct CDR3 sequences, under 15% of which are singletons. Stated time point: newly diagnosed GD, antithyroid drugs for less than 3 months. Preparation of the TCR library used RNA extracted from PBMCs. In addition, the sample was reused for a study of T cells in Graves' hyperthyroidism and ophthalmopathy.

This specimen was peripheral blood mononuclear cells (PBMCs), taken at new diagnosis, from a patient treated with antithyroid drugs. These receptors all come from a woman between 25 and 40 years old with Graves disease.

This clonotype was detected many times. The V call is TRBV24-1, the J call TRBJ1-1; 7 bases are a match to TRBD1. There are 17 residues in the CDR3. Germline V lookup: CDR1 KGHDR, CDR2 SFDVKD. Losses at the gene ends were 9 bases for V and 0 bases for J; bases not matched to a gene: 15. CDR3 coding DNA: TGTGCCACCCAGGGGGACTTAGGGACGGGGATGAACACTGAAGCTTTCTTT. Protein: CATQGDLGTGMNTEAFF.

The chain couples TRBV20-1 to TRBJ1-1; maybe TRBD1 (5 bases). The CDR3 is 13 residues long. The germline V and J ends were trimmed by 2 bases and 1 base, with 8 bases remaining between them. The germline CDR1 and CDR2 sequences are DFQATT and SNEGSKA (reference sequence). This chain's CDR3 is CSARFDRNTEAFF. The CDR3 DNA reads TGCAGTGCTAGATTCGACAGGAACACTGAAGCTTTCTTT.

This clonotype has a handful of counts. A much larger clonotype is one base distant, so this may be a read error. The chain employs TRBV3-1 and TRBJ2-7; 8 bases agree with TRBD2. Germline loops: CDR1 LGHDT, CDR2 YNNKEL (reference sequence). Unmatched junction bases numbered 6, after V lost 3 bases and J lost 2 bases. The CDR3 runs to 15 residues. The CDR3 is CASSQDGTRPYEQYF. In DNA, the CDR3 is TGTGCCAGCAGCCAGGACGGGACTAGGCCCTACGAGCAGTACTTC.

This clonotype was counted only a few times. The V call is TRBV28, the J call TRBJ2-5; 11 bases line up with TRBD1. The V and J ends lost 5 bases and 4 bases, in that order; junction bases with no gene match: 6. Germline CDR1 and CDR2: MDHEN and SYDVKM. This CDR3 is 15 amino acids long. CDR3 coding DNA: TGTGCCAGCAGTCACCCGGGACAGGGGGGAGAGACCCAGTACTTC. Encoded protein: CASSHPGQGGETQYF.

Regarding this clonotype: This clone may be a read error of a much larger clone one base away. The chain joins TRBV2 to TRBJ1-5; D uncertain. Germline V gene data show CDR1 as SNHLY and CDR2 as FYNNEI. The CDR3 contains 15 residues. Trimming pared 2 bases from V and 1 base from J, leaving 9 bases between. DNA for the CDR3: TGTGCCAGCAGTGAACGGGTAGGGAGCAATCAGCCCCAGCATTTT. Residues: CASSERVGSNQPQHF.

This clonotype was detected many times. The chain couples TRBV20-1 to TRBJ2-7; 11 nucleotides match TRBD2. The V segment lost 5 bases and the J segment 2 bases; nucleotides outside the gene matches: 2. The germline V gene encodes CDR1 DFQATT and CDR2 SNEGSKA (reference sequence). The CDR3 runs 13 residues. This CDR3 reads CSAVLAGAYEQYF. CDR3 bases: TGCAGTGCTGTACTAGCGGGAGCCTACGAGCAGTACTTC.

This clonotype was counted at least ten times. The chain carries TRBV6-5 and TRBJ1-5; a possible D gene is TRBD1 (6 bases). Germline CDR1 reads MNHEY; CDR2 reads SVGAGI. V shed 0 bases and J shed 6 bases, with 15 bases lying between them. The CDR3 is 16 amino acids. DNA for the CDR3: TGTGCCAGCAGTTACTCCACCCCAGGGGTAAGTCAGCCCCAGCATTTT. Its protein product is CASSYSTPGVSQPQHF.

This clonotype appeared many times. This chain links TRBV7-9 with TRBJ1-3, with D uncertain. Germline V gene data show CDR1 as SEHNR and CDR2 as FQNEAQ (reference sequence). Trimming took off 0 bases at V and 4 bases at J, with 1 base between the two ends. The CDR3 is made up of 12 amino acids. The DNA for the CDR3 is TGTGCCAGCAGCTTAGCCGGAAACACCATATATTTT. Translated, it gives CASSLAGNTIYF.

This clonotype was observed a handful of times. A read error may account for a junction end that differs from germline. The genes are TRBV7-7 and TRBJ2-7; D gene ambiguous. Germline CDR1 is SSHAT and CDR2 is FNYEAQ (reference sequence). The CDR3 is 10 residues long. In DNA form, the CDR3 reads TGTGCTAGCACCGATTACGAGCAGTACTTC. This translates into CASTDYEQYF. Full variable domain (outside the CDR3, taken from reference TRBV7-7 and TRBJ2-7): GAGVSQSPRYKVTKRGQDVTLRCDPISSHATLYWYQQALGQGPEFLTYFNYEAQPDKSGLPSDRFSAERPEGSISTLTIQRTEQRDSAMYRCASTDYEQYFGPGTRLTVT.

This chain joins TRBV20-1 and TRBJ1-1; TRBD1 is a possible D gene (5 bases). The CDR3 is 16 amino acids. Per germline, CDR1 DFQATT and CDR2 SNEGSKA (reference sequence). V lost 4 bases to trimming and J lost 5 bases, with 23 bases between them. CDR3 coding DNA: TGCAGTGCTATGGCTCCGGGGCGAGACAGTGGGACTGAAGCTTTCTTT. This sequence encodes CSAMAPGRDSGTEAFF.

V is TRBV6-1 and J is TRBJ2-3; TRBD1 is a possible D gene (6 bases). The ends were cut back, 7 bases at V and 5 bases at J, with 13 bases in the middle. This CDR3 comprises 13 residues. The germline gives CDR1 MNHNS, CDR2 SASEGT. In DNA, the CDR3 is TGTGCCAGCAATTGGGACACCAGAGATACGCAGTATTTT. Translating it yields CASNWDTRDTQYF.

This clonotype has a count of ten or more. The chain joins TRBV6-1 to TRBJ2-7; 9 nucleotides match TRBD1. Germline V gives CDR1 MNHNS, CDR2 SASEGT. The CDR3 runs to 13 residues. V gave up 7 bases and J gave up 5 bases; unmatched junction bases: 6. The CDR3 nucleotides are TGTGCCAGCAAGCGGGACAGGGTTAACGAGCAGTACTTC. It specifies CASKRDRVNEQYF.

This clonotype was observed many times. For the CDR3, the DNA is TGTGCCAGCAGCTCACAGGAGAACACTGAAGCTTTCTTT. It translates to CASSSQENTEAFF. The rearrangement uses TRBV19 and TRBJ1-1; D possibly corresponds to TRBD1 (5 bases). Germline assignment: CDR1 LNHDA and CDR2 SQIVND (reference sequence). V was shortened by 9 bases and J by 1 base, with 12 bases between the two germline ends. CDR3 length equals 13 residues.

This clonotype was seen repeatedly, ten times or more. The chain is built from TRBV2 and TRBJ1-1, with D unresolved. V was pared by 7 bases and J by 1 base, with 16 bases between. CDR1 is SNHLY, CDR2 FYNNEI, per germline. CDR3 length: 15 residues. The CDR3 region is CASISVTLTNTEAFF. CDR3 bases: TGTGCCAGCATTTCAGTGACCCTCACGAACACTGAAGCTTTCTTT.

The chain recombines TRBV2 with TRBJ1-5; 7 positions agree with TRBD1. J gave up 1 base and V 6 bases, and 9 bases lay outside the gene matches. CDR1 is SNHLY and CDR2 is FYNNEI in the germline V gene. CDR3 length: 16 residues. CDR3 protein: CASRRWTGLSNQPQHF. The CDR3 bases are TGTGCCAGCAGGAGGTGGACAGGACTAAGCAATCAGCCCCAGCATTTT.

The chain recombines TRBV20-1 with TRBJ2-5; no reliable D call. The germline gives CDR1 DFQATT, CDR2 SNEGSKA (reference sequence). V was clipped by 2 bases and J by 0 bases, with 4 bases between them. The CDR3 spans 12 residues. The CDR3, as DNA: TGCAGTGCTAGATCAGACCAAGAGACCCAGTACTTC. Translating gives CSARSDQETQYF.

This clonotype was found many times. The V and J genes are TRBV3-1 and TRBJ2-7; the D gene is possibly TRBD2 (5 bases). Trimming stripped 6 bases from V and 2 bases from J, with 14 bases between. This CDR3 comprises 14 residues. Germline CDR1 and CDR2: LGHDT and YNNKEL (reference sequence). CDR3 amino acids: CASRMGGAAYEQYF. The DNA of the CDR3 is TGTGCCAGCAGGATGGGTGGAGCGGCCTACGAGCAGTACTTC.